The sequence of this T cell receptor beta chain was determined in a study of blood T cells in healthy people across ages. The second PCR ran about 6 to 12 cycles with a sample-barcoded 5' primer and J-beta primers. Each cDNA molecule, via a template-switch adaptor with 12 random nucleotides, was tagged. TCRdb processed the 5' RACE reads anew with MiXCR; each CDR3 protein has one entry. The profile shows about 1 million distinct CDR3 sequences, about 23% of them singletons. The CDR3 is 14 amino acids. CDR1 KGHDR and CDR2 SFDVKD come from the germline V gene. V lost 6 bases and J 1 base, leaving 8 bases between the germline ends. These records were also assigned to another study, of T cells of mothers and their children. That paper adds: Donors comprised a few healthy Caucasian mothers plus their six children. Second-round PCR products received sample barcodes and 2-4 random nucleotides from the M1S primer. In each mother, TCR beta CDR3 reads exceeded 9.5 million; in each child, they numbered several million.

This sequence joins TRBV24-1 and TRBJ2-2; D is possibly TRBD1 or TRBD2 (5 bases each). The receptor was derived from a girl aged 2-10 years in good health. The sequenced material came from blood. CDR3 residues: CATSPGRNTGELFF. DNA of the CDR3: TGTGCCACCAGTCCAGGGAGGAACACCGGGGAGCTGTTTTTT.